These 30 T cell receptor beta chains share one sample of origin, sequenced in a study of CD8 T cells in Susac syndrome. Random hexamers were used to reverse transcribe about 0.5 to 1 ug of RNA. TCRdb recomputed calls from the immunoSEQ multiplex PCR reads with MiXCR, one row per CDR3 protein. The table lists about 250,000 distinct CDR3 sequences, 90% to 95% of them singletons. Source material: CD4+ T cells from PBMCs. All receptors derive from a human donor with multiple sclerosis.

This chain links TRBV6-5 with TRBJ1-2, with D possibly matching TRBD1 (5 bases). V was pared by 6 bases and J by 8 bases, with 13 bases between. The CDR3 totals 12 residues. Germline CDR1 and CDR2: MNHEY and SVGAGI. The CDR3 nucleotides read TGTGCCAGCAGCACGGGACCGAAAGGCTACACCTTC. This gives the protein CASSTGPKGYTF.

The V and J genes are TRBV5-1 and TRBJ2-4; D is possibly TRBD1 (5 bases). From germline, CDR1 is SGHRS and CDR2 YFSETQ. V was pared by 3 bases and J by 2 bases, with 15 bases between. This CDR3 comprises 16 residues. In DNA, the CDR3 is TGCGCCAGCAGCTGGGGCCCGCCCGGAACCAAAAACATTCAGTACTTC. Its translation is CASSWGPPGTKNIQYF.

The table lists this clonotype with a count of one. This chain connects TRBV20-1 to TRBJ2-1; 10 bases fit TRBD2. The V gene's germline CDR1 is DFQATT and CDR2 SNEGSKA (reference sequence). The CDR3 has 15 residues. V shed 6 bases, J shed 2 bases, and the junction held 7 bases outside the gene matches. CDR3 DNA sequence: TGCAGTGCACCAGAGCGGGAGGGCCCCTACAATGAGCAGTTCTTC. Its translation is CSAPEREGPYNEQFF.

The gene calls are TRBV2 and TRBJ2-1, with D possibly called TRBD1 or TRBD2 (6 bases each). The V gene lost 6 bases and the J gene lost 10 bases, with 16 bases spanning the gap. The length of the CDR3 is 13 residues. Germline V gene data show CDR1 as SNHLY and CDR2 as FYNNEI. In DNA, the CDR3 is TGTGCCAGCAGGAACAGGGAGGACGGCGAGCAGTTCTTC. Protein product: CASRNREDGEQFF.

The chain recombines TRBV29-1 with TRBJ2-1; D unclear. This CDR3 is built from 13 residues. Germline assignment: CDR1 SQVTM and CDR2 ANQGSEA. Trimming shortened V by 6 bases and J by 2 bases, and 11 bases separated the two germline ends. CDR3 residues: CSVQATTYNEQFF. The CDR3 nucleotides read TGCAGCGTCCAGGCCACCACCTACAATGAGCAGTTCTTC.

The chain couples TRBV12-3 or TRBV12-4 to TRBJ2-5; 13 bases are a match to TRBD2. J gave up 4 bases and V 7 bases, and 9 bases lay outside the gene matches. The CDR3 runs 16 residues. CDR3 amino acids: CASTLTSGRSGETQYF. The CDR3 coding sequence is TGTGCCAGCACCTTGACTAGCGGGAGGTCTGGAGAGACCCAGTACTTC.

The V and J genes are TRBV19 and TRBJ1-2; 8 bases match TRBD1. The CDR3 loop spans 14 amino acids. The germline V gene has CDR1 LNHDA and CDR2 SQIVND (reference sequence). V trimming: 4 bases; J trimming: 1 base; junction bases outside the gene matches: 2. The CDR3 nucleotides read TGTGCCAGTAGTAGGGACAGGAATAACTATGGCTACACCTTC. Amino acid sequence: CASSRDRNNYGYTF.

The V and J genes are TRBV12-3 or TRBV12-4 and TRBJ2-3, with 7 bases lining up with TRBD2. V was clipped by 6 bases and J by 5 bases; unmatched bases: 2. This CDR3 is built from 12 residues. CDR3 protein: CASRGLRDTQYF. The CDR3 nucleotides read TGTGCCAGCAGGGGACTAAGAGATACGCAGTATTTT.

V gene TRBV11-2 combines with J gene TRBJ2-4; 14 positions agree with TRBD2. Germline V CDR1 and CDR2: SGHAT, FQNNGV. The CDR3 has 18 amino acids. The J segment lost 1 base and the V segment lost 4 bases, leaving 6 bases of the junction unmatched. CDR3 sequence (DNA): TGTGCCAGCAGCTCGACTAGCGGGGGGGCCTCGGCCAAAAACATTCAGTACTTC. The encoded protein is CASSSTSGGASAKNIQYF.

Only one count was recorded for this clonotype. The CDR3 sequence: CASKSRSGVDQPQHF. The CDR3 DNA reads TGTGCCAGCAAGTCAAGGTCAGGGGTGGACCAGCCCCAGCATTTT. This sequence joins TRBV2 and TRBJ1-5, with D maybe TRBD1 (6 bases). Looked up from germline, CDR1 is SNHLY and CDR2 is FYNNEI. The CDR3 runs to 15 residues. The germline V and J ends were trimmed by 7 bases and 7 bases, with 20 bases remaining between them.

The chain recombines TRBV3-1 with TRBJ2-2, with D perhaps matching TRBD1 (6 bases). The CDR3 loop spans 14 amino acids. Between the trimmed V and J ends, which lost 1 base and 3 bases, there was a span of 6 bases. The germline V gene has CDR1 LGHDT and CDR2 YNNKEL (reference sequence). This CDR3 is CASSQGTDTGELFF. CDR3 DNA: TGTGCCAGCAGCCAAGGGACAGACACCGGGGAGCTGTTTTTT.

The chain employs TRBV5-1 and TRBJ2-6; D may match TRBD1 or TRBD2 (5 bases each). CDR1 and CDR2 (germline): SGHRS, YFSETQ. Between the trimmed V and J ends, which lost 4 bases and 2 bases, there was a span of 10 bases. This CDR3 comprises 15 residues. The CDR3 DNA sequence: TGCGCCAGCAGCCACCAGGGACCTGGGGCCAACGTCCTGACTTTC. This encodes CASSHQGPGANVLTF. The full variable domain, rest sourced from reference TRBV5-1 and TRBJ2-6, is KAGVTQTPRYLIKTRGQQVTLSCSPISGHRSVSWYQQTPGQGLQFLFEYFSETQRNKGNFPGRFSGRQFSNSRSEMNVSTLELGDSALYLCASSHQGPGANVLTFGAGSRLTVL.

The chain is built from TRBV28 and TRBJ1-1; D is ambiguous. Germline lookup yields CDR1 MDHEN and CDR2 SYDVKM. The CDR3 has 14 residues. Trimming pared 5 bases from V and 0 bases from J, leaving 10 bases between. CDR3 loop: CASSPVMLNTEAFF. For the CDR3, the DNA is TGTGCCAGCAGTCCCGTTATGTTGAACACTGAAGCTTTCTTT.

The chain uses TRBV27 and TRBJ2-2; weak D call: TRBD2 (5 bases). CDR3 length equals 15 residues. Germline CDR1 reads MNHEY; CDR2 reads SMNVEV (reference sequence). V lost 0 bases and J lost 9, with 14 bases in between. CDR3 DNA sequence: TGTGCCAGCAGTTTATCGCCCCATCGGGGTAGGGAGCTGTTTTTT. Its translation is CASSLSPHRGRELFF.

This chain uses TRBV4-1 with TRBJ1-2, with D perhaps matching TRBD1 (5 bases). The length of the CDR3 is 13 residues. The germline CDR1 and CDR2 sequences are MGHRA and YSYEKL. V was shortened by 2 bases and J by 6 bases, with 10 bases between the two germline ends. This CDR3 is CASSQWQGDGYTF. CDR3 nucleotide sequence: TGCGCCAGCAGCCAATGGCAGGGTGATGGCTACACCTTC.

The chain uses TRBV2 and TRBJ1-4, with D perhaps matching TRBD1 (5 bases). V was cut by 4 bases and J by 7 bases, with 13 bases left in between. Germline V gives CDR1 SNHLY, CDR2 FYNNEI. CDR3 length: 14 amino acids. Here the CDR3 DNA reads TGTGCCAGCAGTGGGGGCGTACCGGGTGAAAAACTGTTTTTT. Its translation is CASSGGVPGEKLFF.

DNA of the CDR3: TGTGCCTGGAGTCGGCGGGCCCTCTCCTACAATGAGCAGTTCTTC. Encoded protein: CAWSRRALSYNEQFF. The rearrangement uses TRBV30 and TRBJ2-1; tentative D call: TRBD2 (5 bases). The CDR3 spans 15 residues. V was shortened by 2 bases and J by 0 bases, with 11 bases between the two germline ends. Germline CDR1 is GTSNPN and CDR2 is SVGIG (reference sequence).

The chain has TRBV5-1 and TRBJ1-5; D is uncertain. Trimming removed 5 bases from V and 5 bases from J, with 8 bases in between. CDR3 length: 12 residues. The germline gives CDR1 SGHRS, CDR2 YFSETQ. CDR3 amino acids: CASRGAHQPQHF. For the CDR3, the DNA is TGCGCCAGCAGGGGTGCCCATCAGCCCCAGCATTTT.

The chain has TRBV7-9 and TRBJ1-1, with D maybe TRBD1 (6 bases). The CDR3 is made up of 15 amino acids. The V end was cut by 5 bases, the J end by 4 bases, with 17 bases between. Germline V gene sequence: CDR1 SEHNR, CDR2 FQNEAQ (reference sequence). Here the CDR3 reads CASSQKQGSFTEAFF. In DNA form, the CDR3 reads TGTGCCAGCAGCCAAAAACAGGGATCTTTCACTGAAGCTTTCTTT.

The J gene is TRBJ1-6, the V gene TRBV2; D is possibly TRBD1 (6 bases). Germline values: CDR1 SNHLY, CDR2 FYNNEI. The ends were cut back, 2 bases at V and 7 bases at J, with 15 bases in the middle. The CDR3 consists of 16 residues. In DNA, the CDR3 is TGTGCCAGCAGTGAACAAGGGGGGTTAGTAAATTCACCCCTCCACTTT. This gives the protein CASSEQGGLVNSPLHF. Full variable domain (rest looked up from reference TRBV2 and TRBJ1-6): EPEVTQTPSHQVTQMGQEVILRCVPISNHLYFYWYRQILGQKVEFLVSFYNNEISEKSEIFDDQFSVERPDGSNFTLKIRSTKLEDSAMYFCASSEQGGLVNSPLHFGNGTRLTVT.

The chain has TRBV18 and TRBJ2-1, with TRBD1 identical over 7 bases. The CDR3 extends over 20 amino acids. In germline, CDR1 is KGHSH, CDR2 LQKENI. After removal of 5 bases from V and 0 bases from J, the junction contained 19 bases not matched to a gene. The CDR3 reads CASSALFVGVTGSSYNEQFF. CDR3 coding DNA: TGTGCCAGCTCAGCCCTCTTTGTGGGAGTGACAGGGAGCTCCTACAATGAGCAGTTCTTC. The variable domain in full, completed from reference TRBV18 and TRBJ2-1, reads NAGVMQNPRHLVRRRGQEARLRCSPMKGHSHVYWYRQLPEEGLKFMVYLQKENIIDESGMPKERFSAEFPKEGPSILRIQQVVRGDSAAYFCASSALFVGVTGSSYNEQFFGPGTRLTVL.

J is TRBJ2-3 and V is TRBV18; D is ambiguous. The CDR3 extends over 14 amino acids. V was clipped by 3 bases and J by 1 base, with 8 bases between them. The V gene's germline CDR1 is KGHSH and CDR2 LQKENI. CDR3 loop: CASSPITGTDTQYF. The DNA of the CDR3 is TGTGCCAGCTCACCCATCACAGGCACAGATACGCAGTATTTT.

This chain joins TRBV5-4 and TRBJ1-2; 11 bases agree with TRBD1. The CDR3 sequence is 15 residues long. With V trimmed by 4 bases and J by 7 bases, 9 bases remained unmatched. Looked up from germline, CDR1 is SGHNT and CDR2 is YYREEE (reference sequence). The CDR3 DNA reads as TGTGCCAGCAGCGATGGGAGGGACAGGGGGTTTGGCTACACCTTC. Its translation is CASSDGRDRGFGYTF.

This chain uses TRBV9 with TRBJ2-2, with D tentatively TRBD2 (5 bases). Germline CDR1 and CDR2: SGDLS and YYNGEE. V lost 0 bases, J lost 2 bases, and 14 bases lay in between. The CDR3 spans 17 residues. DNA of the CDR3: TGTGCCAGCAGCGTAGAATTTTGGGGAGCAAACACCGGGGAGCTGTTTTTT. This encodes CASSVEFWGANTGELFF. Together with reference TRBV9 and TRBJ2-2, the CDR3 gives the full variable domain: DSGVTQTPKHLITATGQRVTLRCSPRSGDLSVYWYQQSLDQGLQFLIQYYNGEERAKGNILERFSAQQFPDLHSELNLSSLELGDSALYFCASSVEFWGANTGELFFGEGSRLTVL.

This sequence joins TRBV10-3 and TRBJ1-1; TRBD1 matches at 9 bases. V shed 3 bases and J 6 bases; nucleotides not matched to a gene: 8. The CDR3 is made up of 15 amino acids. Germline V gives CDR1 ENHRY, CDR2 SYGVKD. The CDR3 DNA follows: TGTGCCATCAGTGACCCGGGACAGGGTTTTTCTGAAGCTTTCTTT. Residues: CAISDPGQGFSEAFF.

This sequence joins TRBV7-9 and TRBJ1-1; D is perhaps TRBD1 (5 bases). Trimming stripped 5 bases from V and 3 bases from J, with 13 bases between. Germline loops: CDR1 SEHNR, CDR2 FQNEAQ (reference sequence). This CDR3 contains 14 residues. CDR3 protein: CASSMGTGDTEAFF. CDR3 sequence (DNA): TGTGCCAGCAGCATGGGGACTGGGGACACTGAAGCTTTCTTT.

The chain employs TRBV6-1 and TRBJ2-2; D not resolved. CDR1 MNHNS and CDR2 SASEGT come from the germline V gene. The CDR3 is 14 residues long. The V end was cut by 5 bases, the J end by 6 bases, with 13 bases between. The CDR3 here is CASSLQMGSGELFF. In nucleotides, the CDR3 is TGTGCCAGCAGTCTTCAGATGGGGTCCGGGGAGCTGTTTTTT.

This rearrangement joins TRBV10-3 to TRBJ2-5; 7 bases line up with TRBD1. The CDR3 covers 14 residues. Germline CDR1 is ENHRY and CDR2 is SYGVKD. The V segment lost 3 bases and the J segment 4 bases; nucleotides outside the gene matches: 5. CDR3 bases: TGTGCCATCAGTGAAGGGCCAGGGGGAGAGACCCAGTACTTC. Protein: CAISEGPGGETQYF.

The chain joins TRBV3-1 to TRBJ2-7; 8 nucleotides line up with TRBD2. The V segment lost 0 bases and the J segment 0 bases; nucleotides outside the gene matches: 4. The V gene's germline CDR1 is LGHDT and CDR2 YNNKEL (reference sequence). The length of the CDR3 is 16 residues. DNA for the CDR3: TGTGCCAGCAGCCAAGATGCGGGGACTAGCTCCTACGAGCAGTACTTC. Protein sequence: CASSQDAGTSSYEQYF.

The V and J genes are TRBV6-1 and TRBJ1-2; no reliable D call. Germline CDR1 is MNHNS and CDR2 is SASEGT. The CDR3 extends over 13 amino acids. V lost 2 bases to trimming and J lost 4 bases, with 8 bases between them. As DNA, the CDR3 is TGTGCCAGCAGTGAAACAGTTTCCTATGGCTACACCTTC. Its protein is CASSETVSYGYTF.